Listed below are T cell receptor beta chains from one sample, sequenced in a study of cytomegalovirus exposure and HLA in healthy donors. Sequenced by immunoSEQ multiplex PCR; TCRdb stores in-frame clones only, minus some. This sample contains about 33,000 clones. Sequenced input: PBMCs. The receptors originated from a man aged 40-49 years in good health and CMV-seronegative. Each CDR3 is given with its conserved first and last residue. A D gene is named only where the DNA matches it firmly.

DNA	CDR3	D	V	J
TGTGCCAGCAGTCGGGTCCTCTCGGTGGGTAATGAAAAACTGTTTTTT	CASSRVLSVGNEKLFF	NA	TRBV27	TRBJ1-4
TGTGCCAGCAGCCTCAGCTTGATGACAGGTCAGCCCCAGCATTTT	CASSLSLMTGQPQHF	NA	TRBV6-5	TRBJ1-5
TGTGCCAGCCGAAACAAGGGGACTGGAACCTACGAGCAGTACTTC	CASRNKGTGTYEQYF	NA	TRBV19	TRBJ2-7
TGTGCCAGCAGCCGGGAGTCCTACGAGCAGTACTTC	CASSRESYEQYF	NA	TRBV2	TRBJ2-7
TGTGCCAGCAGCCGACGACGGACAGGGCTTGCAGCTTTCTTT	CASSRRRTGLAAFF	TRBD1	TRBV28	TRBJ1-1
TGTGCCAGCAGTCTCGACAGCTCCTACGAGCAGTACTTC	CASSLDSSYEQYF	NA	TRBV19	TRBJ2-7
TGTGCCAGCAGTTCCCCGGACAGGGGAGATGGTCAGCCCCAGCATTTT	CASSSPDRGDGQPQHF	TRBD1	TRBV6-6	TRBJ1-5
TGTGCCAGCAGTGAAGAAGCAGGGGGGACCGGGGAGCTGTTTTTT	CASSEEAGGTGELFF	NA	TRBV2	TRBJ2-2
TGTGCCTTTGCAGGTCTTGAACTCTATGGCTACACCTTC	CAFAGLELYGYTF	NA	TRBV30	TRBJ1-2
TGTGCCAGCTCACCAACAGGACTAGTCGCAGATACGCAGTATTTT	CASSPTGLVADTQYF	TRBD2	TRBV18	TRBJ2-3
TGTGCCAGCGCGGGGGACACAGATACGCAGTATTTT	CASAGDTDTQYF	TRBD2	TRBV6-1	TRBJ2-3
TGTGCCACCCAGAGGGTGGTGGGAGCCAAAAACATTCAGTACTTC	CATQRVVGAKNIQYF	NA	TRBV27	TRBJ2-4
TGTGCCAGCAGTGAATCTAGCGGGAGCACAGATACGCAGTATTTT	CASSESSGSTDTQYF	TRBD2	TRBV6-4	TRBJ2-3
TGTGCCAGCAGTTCCCCCTGGACAGGGAAGGACGAGCAGTACTTC	CASSSPWTGKDEQYF	TRBD1	TRBV27	TRBJ2-7
TGTGCCAGTAGCCAAGGGGCGGCAACTAATGAAAAACTGTTTTTT	CASSQGAATNEKLFF	NA	TRBV19	TRBJ1-4
TGCGCCAGCAGCCAAGATCTCCTAGCGGGAAAATCTGGGGCCAACGTCCTGACTTTC	CASSQDLLAGKSGANVLTF	TRBD2	TRBV4-3	TRBJ2-6
TGTGCCATCAGTTCAGGGGACTATGGCTACACCTTC	CAISSGDYGYTF	NA	TRBV10-3	TRBJ1-2
TGTGCCAGCAGTTTTACTAGCGATCACACCGGGGAGCTGTTTTTT	CASSFTSDHTGELFF	TRBD2	TRBV6-5	TRBJ2-2
TGTGCCAGCAGCCCCGGTGTCTTT	CASSPGVF	NA	TRBV5-8	TRBJ1-1
TGTGCCAGCAGCTTAAACAGCCTCAATGAAGCTTTCTTT	CASSLNSLNEAFF	NA	TRBV7-3	TRBJ1-1
TGTGCCAGCAGTTACTCGGGGCGGTCGCCCTACGAGCAGTACTTC	CASSYSGRSPYEQYF	NA	TRBV6-5	TRBJ2-7